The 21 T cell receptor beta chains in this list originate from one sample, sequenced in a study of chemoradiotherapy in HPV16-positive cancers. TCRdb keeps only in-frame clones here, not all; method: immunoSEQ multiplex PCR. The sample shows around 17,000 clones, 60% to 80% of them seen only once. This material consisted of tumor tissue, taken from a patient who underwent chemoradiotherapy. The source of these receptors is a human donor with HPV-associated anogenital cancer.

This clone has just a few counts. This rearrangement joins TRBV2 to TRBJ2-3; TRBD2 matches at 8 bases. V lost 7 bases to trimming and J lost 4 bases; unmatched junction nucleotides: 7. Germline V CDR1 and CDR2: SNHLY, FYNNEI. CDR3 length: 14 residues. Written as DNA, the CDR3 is TGTGCCAGCAAGGAACGGGGGGGCCCAGATACGCAGTATTTT. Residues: CASKERGGPDTQYF.

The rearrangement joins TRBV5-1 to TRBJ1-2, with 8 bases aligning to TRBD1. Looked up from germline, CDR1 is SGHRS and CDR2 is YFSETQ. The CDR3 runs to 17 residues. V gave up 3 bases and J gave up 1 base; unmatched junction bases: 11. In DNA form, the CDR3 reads TGCGCCAGCAGCTCGGGACAGGAGATCCTTGTTAACTATGGCTACACCTTC. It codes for CASSSGQEILVNYGYTF.

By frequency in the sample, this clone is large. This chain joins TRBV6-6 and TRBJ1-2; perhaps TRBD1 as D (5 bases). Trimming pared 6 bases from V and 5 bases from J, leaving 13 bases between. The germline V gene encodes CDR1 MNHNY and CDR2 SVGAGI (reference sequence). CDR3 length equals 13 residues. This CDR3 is CASRDQGGYGYTF. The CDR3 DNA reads TGTGCCAGCAGGGACCAGGGAGGGTATGGCTACACCTTC.

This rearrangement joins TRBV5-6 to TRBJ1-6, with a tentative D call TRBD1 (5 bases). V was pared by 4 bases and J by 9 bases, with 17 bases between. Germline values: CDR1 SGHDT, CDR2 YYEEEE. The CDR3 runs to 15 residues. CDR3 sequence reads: CASSRTTVMSSPLHF. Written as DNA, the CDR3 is TGTGCCAGCAGCCGAACGACAGTTATGAGTTCACCCCTCCACTTT.

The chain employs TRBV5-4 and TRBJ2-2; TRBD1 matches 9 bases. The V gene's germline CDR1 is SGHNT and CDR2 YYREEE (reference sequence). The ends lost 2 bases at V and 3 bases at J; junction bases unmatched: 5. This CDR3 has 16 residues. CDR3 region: CASSFQTGGYTGELFF. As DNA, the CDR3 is TGTGCCAGCAGCTTTCAGACAGGGGGATACACCGGGGAGCTGTTTTTT.

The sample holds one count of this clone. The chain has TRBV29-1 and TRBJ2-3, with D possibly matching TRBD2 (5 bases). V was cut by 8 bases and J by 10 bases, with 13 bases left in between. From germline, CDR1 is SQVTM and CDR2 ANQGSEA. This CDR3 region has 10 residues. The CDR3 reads CSTLRGAQYF. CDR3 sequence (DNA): TGCAGCACCCTCCGGGGTGCGCAGTATTTT.

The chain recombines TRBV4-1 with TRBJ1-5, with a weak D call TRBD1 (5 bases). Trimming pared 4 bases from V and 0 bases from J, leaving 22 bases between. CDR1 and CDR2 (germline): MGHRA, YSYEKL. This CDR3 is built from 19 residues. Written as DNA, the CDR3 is TGCGCCAGCAGCCCCCGGGACTTCCTACTCGGGGGTAGCAATCAGCCCCAGCATTTT. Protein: CASSPRDFLLGGSNQPQHF.

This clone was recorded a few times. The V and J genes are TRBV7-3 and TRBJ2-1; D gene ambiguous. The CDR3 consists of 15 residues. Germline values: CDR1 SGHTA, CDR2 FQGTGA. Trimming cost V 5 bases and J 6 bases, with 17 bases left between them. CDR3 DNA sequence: TGTGCCAGCAGCCCTACCGAAACCGGCCCCAATGAGCAGTTCTTC. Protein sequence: CASSPTETGPNEQFF.

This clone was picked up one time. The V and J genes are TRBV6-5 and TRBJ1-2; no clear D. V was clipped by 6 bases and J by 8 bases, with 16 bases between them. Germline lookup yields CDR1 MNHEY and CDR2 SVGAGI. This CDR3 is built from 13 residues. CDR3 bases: TGTGCCAGCAGATTTACAACCGGTTCGGGCTACACCTTC. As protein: CASRFTTGSGYTF.

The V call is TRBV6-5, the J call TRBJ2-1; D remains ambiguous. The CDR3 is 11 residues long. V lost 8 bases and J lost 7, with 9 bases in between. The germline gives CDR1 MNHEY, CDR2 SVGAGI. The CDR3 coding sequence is TGTGCCAGCGGACGCGGAAATGAGCAGTTCTTC. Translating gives CASGRGNEQFF.

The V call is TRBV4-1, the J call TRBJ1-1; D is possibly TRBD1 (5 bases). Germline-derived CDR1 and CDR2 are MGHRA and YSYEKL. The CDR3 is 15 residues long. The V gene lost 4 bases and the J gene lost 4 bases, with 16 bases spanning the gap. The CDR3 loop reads CASSRAAWGTTEAFF. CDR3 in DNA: TGCGCCAGCAGCCGAGCAGCTTGGGGGACCACTGAAGCTTTCTTT.

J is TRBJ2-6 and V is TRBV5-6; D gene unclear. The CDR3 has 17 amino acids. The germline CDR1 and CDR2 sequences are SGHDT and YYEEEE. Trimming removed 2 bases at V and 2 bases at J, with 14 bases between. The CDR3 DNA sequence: TGTGCCAGCAGCTTACGAAGGCCCCTAGCTGGGGCCAACGTCCTGACTTTC. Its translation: CASSLRRPLAGANVLTF.

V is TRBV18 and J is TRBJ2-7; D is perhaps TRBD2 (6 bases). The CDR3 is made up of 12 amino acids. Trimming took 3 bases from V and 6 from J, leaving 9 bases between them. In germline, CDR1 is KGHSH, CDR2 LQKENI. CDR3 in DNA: TGTGCCAGCTCACCCGGGACTTTCGAGCAGTACTTC. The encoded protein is CASSPGTFEQYF.

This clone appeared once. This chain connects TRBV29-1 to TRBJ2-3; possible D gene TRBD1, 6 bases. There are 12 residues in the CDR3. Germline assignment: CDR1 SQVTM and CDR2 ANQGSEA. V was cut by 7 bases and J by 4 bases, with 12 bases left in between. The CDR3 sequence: CSARAGADTQYF. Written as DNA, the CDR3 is TGCAGCGCCCGGGCAGGGGCAGATACGCAGTATTTT.

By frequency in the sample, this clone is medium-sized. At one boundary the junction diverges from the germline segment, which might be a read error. The CDR3 reads CSVKENTGELFF. The CDR3 region has the DNA TGCAGCGTTAAAGAGAACACCGGGGAGCTGTTTTTT. The rearrangement links TRBV29-1 to TRBJ2-2, with D unclear. The CDR3 consists of 12 residues. Germline lookup yields CDR1 SQVTM and CDR2 ANQGSEA.

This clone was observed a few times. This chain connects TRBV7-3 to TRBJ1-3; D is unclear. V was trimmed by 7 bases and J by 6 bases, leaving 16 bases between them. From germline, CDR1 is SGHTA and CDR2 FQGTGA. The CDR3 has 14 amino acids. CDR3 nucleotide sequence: TGTGCCAGCACCCCGACATCAATTATAAACACCATATATTTT. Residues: CASTPTSIINTIYF.

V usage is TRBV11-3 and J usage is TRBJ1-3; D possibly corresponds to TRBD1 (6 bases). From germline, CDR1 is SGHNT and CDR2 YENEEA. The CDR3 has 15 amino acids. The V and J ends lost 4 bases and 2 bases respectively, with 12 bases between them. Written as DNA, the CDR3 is TGTGCCAGCAGCTCTTGGGGGGCAGCTGGAAACACCATATATTTT. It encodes CASSSWGAAGNTIYF.

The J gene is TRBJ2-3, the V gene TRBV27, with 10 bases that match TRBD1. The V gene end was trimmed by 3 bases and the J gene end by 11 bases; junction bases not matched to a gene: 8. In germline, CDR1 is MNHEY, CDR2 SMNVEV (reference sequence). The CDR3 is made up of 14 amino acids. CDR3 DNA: TGTGCCAGCAGTTTCCGGGACAGGGGAGGAGGGCAGTATTTT. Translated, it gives CASSFRDRGGGQYF.

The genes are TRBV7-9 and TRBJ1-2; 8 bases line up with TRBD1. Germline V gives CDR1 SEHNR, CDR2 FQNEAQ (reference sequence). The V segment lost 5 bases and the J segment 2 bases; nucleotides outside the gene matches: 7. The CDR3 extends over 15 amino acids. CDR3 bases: TGTGCCAGCAGCACTTCGGACAGGGCCAACTATGGCTACACCTTC. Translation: CASSTSDRANYGYTF. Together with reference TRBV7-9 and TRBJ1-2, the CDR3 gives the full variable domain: DTGVSQNPRHKITKRGQNVTFRCDPISEHNRLYWYRQTLGQGPEFLTYFQNEAQLEKSRLLSDRFSAERPKGSFSTLEIQRTEQGDSAMYLCASSTSDRANYGYTFGSGTRLTVV.

The CDR3 region is CSVDPESGDTQYF. CDR3 nucleotide sequence: TGCAGCGTTGACCCCGAGAGTGGAGATACGCAGTATTTT. The chain employs TRBV29-1 and TRBJ2-3; no firm D call. Germline loops: CDR1 SQVTM, CDR2 ANQGSEA. Deletions cut 3 bases from V and 5 bases from J, with 12 bases between. The length of the CDR3 is 13 residues.

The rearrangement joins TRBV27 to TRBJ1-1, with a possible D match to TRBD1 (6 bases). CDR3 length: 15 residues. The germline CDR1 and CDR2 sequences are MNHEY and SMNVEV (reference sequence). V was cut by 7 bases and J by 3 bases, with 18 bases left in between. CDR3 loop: CASNLRGDRDTEAFF. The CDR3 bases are TGTGCCAGCAACCTAAGGGGGGACCGTGACACTGAAGCTTTCTTT.